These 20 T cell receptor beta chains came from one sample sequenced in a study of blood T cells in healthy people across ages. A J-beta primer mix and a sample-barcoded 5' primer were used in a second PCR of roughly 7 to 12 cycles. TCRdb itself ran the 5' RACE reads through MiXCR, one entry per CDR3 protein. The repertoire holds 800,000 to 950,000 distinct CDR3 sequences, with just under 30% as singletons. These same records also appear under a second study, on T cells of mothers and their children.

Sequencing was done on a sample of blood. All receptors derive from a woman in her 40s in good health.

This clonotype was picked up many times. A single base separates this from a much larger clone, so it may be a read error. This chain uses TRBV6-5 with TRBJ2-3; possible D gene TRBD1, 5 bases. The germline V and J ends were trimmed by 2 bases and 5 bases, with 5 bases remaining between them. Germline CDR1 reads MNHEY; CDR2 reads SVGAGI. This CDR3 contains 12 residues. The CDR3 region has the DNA TGTGCCAGCAGTTACCAGGGAGATACGCAGTATTTT. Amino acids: CASSYQGDTQYF.

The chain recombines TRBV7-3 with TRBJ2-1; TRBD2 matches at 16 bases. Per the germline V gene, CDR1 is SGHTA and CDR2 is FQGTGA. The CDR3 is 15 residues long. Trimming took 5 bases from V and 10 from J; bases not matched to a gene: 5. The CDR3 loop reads CASSKGLAGGREQFF. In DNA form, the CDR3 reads TGTGCCAGCAGCAAGGGACTAGCGGGGGGGCGAGAGCAGTTCTTC.

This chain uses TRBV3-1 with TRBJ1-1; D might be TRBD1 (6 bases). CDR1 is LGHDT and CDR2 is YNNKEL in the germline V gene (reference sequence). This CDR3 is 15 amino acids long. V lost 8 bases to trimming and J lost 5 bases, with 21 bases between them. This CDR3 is CASGSLGGRGTEAFF. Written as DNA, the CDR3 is TGTGCCAGCGGCTCATTGGGGGGGCGCGGAACTGAAGCTTTCTTT.

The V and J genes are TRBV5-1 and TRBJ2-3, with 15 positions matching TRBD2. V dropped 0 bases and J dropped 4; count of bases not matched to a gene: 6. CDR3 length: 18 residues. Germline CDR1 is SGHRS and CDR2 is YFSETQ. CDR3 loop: CASSLAGLAGGPADTQYF. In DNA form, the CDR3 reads TGCGCCAGCAGCTTGGCGGGACTAGCGGGAGGACCGGCAGATACGCAGTATTTT.

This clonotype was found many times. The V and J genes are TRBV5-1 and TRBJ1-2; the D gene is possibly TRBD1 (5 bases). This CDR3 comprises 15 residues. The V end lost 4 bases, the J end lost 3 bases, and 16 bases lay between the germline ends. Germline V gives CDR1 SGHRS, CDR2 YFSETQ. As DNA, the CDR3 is TGCGCCAGCAGCCCGGGACTGCCGGGCGACTATGGCTACACCTTC. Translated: CASSPGLPGDYGYTF.

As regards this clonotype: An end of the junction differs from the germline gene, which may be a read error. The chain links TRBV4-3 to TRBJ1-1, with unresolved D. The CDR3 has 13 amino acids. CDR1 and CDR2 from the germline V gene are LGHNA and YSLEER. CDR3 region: CASSQDWATKAFF. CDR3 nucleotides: TGCGCCAGCAGCCAAGATTGGGCCACTAAAGCTTTCTTT.

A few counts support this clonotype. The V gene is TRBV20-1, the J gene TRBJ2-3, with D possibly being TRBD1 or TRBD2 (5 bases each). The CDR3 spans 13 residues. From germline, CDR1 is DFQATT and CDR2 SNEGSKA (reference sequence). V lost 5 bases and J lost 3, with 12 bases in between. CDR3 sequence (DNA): TGCAGTGCTGGGACGTTGGGGACAGATACGCAGTATTTT. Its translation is CSAGTLGTDTQYF.

DNA of the CDR3: TGTGCCAGCAGCTTAGCGAACGGCGCGGAGGATTTCTTT. It yields the protein CASSLANGAEDFF. This sequence joins TRBV11-1 and TRBJ1-1; D is unresolved. Trimming removed 0 bases from V and 13 bases from J, with 15 bases in between. Germline V gene sequence: CDR1 SGHAT, CDR2 FQDESV (reference sequence). The CDR3 runs to 13 residues.

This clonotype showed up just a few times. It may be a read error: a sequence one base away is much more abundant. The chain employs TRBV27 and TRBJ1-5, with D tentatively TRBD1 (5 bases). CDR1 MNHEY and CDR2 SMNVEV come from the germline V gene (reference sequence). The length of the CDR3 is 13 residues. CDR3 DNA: TGTGCCAACAGTTTCACGGGGCTTCAGCCCCAGCATTTT. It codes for CANSFTGLQPQHF.

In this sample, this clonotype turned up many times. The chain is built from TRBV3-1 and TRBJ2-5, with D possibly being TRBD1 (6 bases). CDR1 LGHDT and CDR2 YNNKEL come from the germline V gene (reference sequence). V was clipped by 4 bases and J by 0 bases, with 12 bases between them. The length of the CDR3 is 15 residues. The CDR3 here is CASSRQVMYQETQYF. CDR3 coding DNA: TGTGCCAGCAGCCGACAGGTCATGTACCAAGAGACCCAGTACTTC.

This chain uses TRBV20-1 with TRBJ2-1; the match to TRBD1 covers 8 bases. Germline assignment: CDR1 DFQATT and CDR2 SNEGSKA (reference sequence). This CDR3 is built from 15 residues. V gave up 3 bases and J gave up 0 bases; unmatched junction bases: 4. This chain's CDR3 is CSARGTGPSYNEQFF. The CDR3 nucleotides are TGCAGTGCTAGGGGGACAGGTCCCTCCTACAATGAGCAGTTCTTC.

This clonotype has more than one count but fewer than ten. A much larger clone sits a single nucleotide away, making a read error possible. Written as DNA, the CDR3 is TGTGCCAGCAGTATCGGGACTGGCGAAGAGACCCAGTACTTC. Residues: CASSIGTGEETQYF. The V and J genes are TRBV6-2 or TRBV6-3 and TRBJ2-5; weak D call: TRBD2 (6 bases). The germline V gene encodes CDR1 MNHEY and CDR2 SVGEGT. This CDR3 has 14 amino acids. Trimming shortened V by 5 bases and J by 3 bases, and 13 bases separated the two germline ends.

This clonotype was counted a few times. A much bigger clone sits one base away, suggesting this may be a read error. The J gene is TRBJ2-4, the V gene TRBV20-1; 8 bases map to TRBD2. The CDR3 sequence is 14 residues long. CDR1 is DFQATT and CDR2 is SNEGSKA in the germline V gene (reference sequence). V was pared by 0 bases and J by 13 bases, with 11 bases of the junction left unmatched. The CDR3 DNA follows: TGCAGTGCTAGAGATGGGGTAGCGGGGTATGGGCAGTACTTC. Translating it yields CSARDGVAGYGQYF.

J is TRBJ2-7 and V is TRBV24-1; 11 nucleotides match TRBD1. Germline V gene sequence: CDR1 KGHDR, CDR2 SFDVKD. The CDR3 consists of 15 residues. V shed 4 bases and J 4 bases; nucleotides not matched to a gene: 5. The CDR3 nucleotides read TGTGCCACCAGTGACACCCGGGACAGGGGGTACGAGCAGTACTTC. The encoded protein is CATSDTRDRGYEQYF.

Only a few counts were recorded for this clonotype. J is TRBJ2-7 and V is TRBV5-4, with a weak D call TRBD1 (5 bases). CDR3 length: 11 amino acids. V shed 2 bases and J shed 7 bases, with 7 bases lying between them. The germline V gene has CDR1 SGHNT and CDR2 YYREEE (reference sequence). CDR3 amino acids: CASSFDREQYF. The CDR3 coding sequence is TGTGCCAGCAGCTTCGACAGAGAGCAGTACTTC.

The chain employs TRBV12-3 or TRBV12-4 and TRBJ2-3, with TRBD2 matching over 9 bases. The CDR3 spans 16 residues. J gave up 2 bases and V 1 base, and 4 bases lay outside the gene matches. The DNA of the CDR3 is TGTGCCAGCAGTTTAGTGAGCGGGGGGACCACAGATACGCAGTATTTT. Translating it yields CASSLVSGGTTDTQYF.

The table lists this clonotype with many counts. The CDR3 nucleotides are TGCAGCGTTGATGAGGCCTGGGAGACCCAGTACTTC. Translating it yields CSVDEAWETQYF. The chain joins TRBV29-1 to TRBJ2-5; D uncertain. Germline V CDR1 and CDR2: SQVTM, ANQGSEA. Trimming left V 3 bases short and J 5 bases short, with 10 bases between. The CDR3 consists of 12 residues.

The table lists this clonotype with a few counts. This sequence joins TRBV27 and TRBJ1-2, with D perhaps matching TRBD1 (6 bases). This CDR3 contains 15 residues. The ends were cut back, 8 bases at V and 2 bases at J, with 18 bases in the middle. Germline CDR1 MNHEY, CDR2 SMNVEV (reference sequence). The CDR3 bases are TGTGCCAGCCACGACCCCAATACAGGGAACTATGGCTACACCTTC. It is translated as CASHDPNTGNYGYTF.

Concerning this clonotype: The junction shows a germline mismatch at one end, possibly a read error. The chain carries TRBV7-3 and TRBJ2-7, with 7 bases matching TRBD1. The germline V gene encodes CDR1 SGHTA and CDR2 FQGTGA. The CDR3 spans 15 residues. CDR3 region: CVSSPDRDRRYEQYF. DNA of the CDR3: TGTGTCAGCAGCCCCGACCGGGACAGACGCTACGAGCAGTACTTC.

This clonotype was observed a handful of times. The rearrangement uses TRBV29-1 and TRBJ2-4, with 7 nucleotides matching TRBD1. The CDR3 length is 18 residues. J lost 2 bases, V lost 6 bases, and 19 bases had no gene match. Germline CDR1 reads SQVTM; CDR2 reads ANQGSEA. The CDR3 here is CSVGETGLEVQPKNIQYF. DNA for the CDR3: TGCAGCGTGGGGGAGACAGGGTTGGAGGTGCAACCCAAAAACATTCAGTACTTC. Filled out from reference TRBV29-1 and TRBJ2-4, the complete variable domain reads SAVISQKPSRDICQRGTSLTIQCQVDSQVTMMFWYRQQPGQSLTLIATANQGSEATYESGFVIDKFPISRPNLTFSTLTVSNMSPEDSSIYLCSVGETGLEVQPKNIQYFGAGTRLSVL.